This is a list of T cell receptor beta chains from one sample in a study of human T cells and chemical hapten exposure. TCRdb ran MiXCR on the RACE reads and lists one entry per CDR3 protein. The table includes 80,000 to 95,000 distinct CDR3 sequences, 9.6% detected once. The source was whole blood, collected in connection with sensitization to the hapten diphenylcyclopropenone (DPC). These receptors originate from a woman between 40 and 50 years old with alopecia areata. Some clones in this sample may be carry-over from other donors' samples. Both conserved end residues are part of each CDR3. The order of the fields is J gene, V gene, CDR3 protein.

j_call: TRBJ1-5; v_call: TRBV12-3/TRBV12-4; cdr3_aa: CASSPNPTGSQPQHF
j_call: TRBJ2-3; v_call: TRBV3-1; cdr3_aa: CASSQVSIGLTDTQYF
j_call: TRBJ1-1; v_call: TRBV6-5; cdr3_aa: CASSYSMAAGGAEAFF
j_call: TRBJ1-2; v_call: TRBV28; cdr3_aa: CASSSAGDGYTF
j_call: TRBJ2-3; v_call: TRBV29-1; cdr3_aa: CSVSAGELTDTQYF
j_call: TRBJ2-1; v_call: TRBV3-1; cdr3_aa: CASSQAFGNEQFF
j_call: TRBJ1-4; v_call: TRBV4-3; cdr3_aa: CASSQEWAEARAGEKLFF
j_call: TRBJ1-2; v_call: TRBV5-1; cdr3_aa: CASSLEPDRADGYTF
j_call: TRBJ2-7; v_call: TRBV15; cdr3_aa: CATSREGFGSYEQYF
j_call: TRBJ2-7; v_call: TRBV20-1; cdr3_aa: CSAGRGNAYEQYF
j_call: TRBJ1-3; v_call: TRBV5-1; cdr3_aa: CASSLGVPGVISGNTIYF